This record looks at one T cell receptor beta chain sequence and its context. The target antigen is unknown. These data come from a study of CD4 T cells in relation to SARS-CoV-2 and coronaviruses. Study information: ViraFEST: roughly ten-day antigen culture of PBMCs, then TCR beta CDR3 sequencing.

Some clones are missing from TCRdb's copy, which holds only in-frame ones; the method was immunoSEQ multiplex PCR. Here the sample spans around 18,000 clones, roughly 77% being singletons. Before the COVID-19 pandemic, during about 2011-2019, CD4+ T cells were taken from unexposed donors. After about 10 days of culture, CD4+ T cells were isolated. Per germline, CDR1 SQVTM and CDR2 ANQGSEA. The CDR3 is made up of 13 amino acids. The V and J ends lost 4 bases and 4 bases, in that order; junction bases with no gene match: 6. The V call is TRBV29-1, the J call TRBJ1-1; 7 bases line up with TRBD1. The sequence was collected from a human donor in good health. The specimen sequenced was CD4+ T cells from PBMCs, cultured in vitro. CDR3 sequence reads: CSVVGGGGTEAFF. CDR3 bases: TGCAGCGTTGTAGGAGGGGGCGGCACTGAAGCTTTCTTT.